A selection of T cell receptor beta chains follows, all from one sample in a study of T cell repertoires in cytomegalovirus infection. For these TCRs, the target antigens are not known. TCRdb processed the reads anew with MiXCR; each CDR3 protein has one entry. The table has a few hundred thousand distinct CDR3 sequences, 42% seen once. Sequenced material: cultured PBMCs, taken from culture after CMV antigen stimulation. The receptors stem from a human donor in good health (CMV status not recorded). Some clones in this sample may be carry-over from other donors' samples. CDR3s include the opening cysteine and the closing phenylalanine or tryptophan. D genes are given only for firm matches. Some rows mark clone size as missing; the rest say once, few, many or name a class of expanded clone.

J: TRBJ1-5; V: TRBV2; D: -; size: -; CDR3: CASSEAWDQPQHF; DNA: TGTGCCAGCAGTGAAGCCTGGGATCAGCCCCAGCATTTT
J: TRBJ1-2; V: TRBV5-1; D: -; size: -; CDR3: CASGEGFPSGYTF; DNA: TGCGCCAGCGGGGAGGGTTTCCCCTCTGGCTACACCTTC
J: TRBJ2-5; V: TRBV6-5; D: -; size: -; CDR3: CASSTFEGTETQYF; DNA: TGTGCCAGCAGCACCTTTGAGGGAACTGAGACCCAGTACTTC
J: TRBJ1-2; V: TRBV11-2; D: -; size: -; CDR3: CASSSGSSGYTF; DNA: TGTGCCAGCAGCTCAGGGTCCTCTGGCTACACCTTC
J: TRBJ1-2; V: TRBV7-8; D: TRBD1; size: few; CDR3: CASTSGGGIQSYTF; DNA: TGTGCCAGCACCTCAGGGGGGGGGATTCAGAGCTACACCTTC
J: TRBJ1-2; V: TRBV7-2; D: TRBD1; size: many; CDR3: CASSPGTGESGYTF; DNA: TGTGCCAGCAGCCCTGGGACAGGTGAAAGTGGCTACACCTTC
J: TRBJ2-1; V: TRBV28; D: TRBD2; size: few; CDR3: CASSPGLAGHEQFF; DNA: TGTGCCAGCAGTCCAGGACTAGCGGGGCATGAGCAGTTCTTC
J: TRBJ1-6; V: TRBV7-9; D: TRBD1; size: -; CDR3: CASSFETGDSPLHF; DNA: TGTGCCAGCAGCTTTGAGACAGGGGATTCACCCCTCCACTTT
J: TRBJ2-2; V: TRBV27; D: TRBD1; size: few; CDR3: CASRSRGTGFGELFF; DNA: TGTGCCAGCAGAAGTCGGGGGACAGGGTTCGGGGAGCTGTTTTTT
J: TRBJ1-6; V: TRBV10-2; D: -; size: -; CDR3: CASSVVPSDSPLHF; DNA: TGCGCCAGCAGTGTAGTCCCCTCGGATTCACCCCTCCACTTT
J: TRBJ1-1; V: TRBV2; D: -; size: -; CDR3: CASMAVVVTEAFF; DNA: TGTGCCAGCATGGCCGTGGTTGTAACTGAAGCTTTCTTT
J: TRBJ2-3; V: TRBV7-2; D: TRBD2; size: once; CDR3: CASSASFGGDRADTQYF; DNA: TGTGCCAGCAGCGCCTCCTTCGGGGGGGACCGCGCAGATACGCAGTATTTT
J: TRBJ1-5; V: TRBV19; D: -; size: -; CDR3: CASSIPFSNQPQHF; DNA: TGTGCCAGTAGTATTCCGTTCAGCAATCAGCCCCAGCATTTT
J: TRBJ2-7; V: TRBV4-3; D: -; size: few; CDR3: CASSHVQGPHEQYF; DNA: TGCGCCAGCAGCCATGTACAGGGTCCCCACGAGCAGTACTTC
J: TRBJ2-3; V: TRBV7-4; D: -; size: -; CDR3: CASSRDLPTQYF; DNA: TGTGCCAGCAGTCGGGACCTTCCTACGCAGTATTTT
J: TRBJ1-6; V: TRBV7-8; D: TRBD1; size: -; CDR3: CASSLVRTGPSPLHF; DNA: TGTGCCAGCAGCTTAGTACGGACAGGGCCATCACCCCTCCACTTT
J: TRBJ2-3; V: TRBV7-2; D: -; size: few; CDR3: CASSVQDNADTTYF; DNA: TGTGCCAGCAGCGTACAGGACAACGCGGATACTACTTATTTT
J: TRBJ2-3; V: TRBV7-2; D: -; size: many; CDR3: CASSPRVLASTDTQYF; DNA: TGTGCCAGCAGCCCCCGGGTGTTAGCTAGCACAGATACGCAGTATTTT
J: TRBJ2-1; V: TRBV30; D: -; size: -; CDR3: CAWSVQAFNEQFF; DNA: TGTGCCTGGAGTGTTCAAGCCTTCAATGAGCAGTTCTTC
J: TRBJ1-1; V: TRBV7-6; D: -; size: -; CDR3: CASSTRWTAEAFF; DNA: TGTGCCAGCAGCACCCGGTGGACGGCTGAAGCTTTCTTT
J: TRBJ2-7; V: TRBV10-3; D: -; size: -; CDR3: CAISTVAGDYEQYF; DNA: TGTGCCATCAGCACCGTGGCAGGGGACTACGAGCAGTACTTC
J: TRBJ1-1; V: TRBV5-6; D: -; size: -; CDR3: CASSSNPNRDVYTEAFF; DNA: TGTGCCAGCAGCTCAAACCCCAACAGGGACGTATACACTGAAGCTTTCTTT
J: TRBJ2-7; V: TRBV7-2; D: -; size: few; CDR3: CASSFGQAFSYEQYF; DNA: TGTGCCAGCAGCTTCGGACAAGCGTTCTCCTACGAGCAGTACTTC
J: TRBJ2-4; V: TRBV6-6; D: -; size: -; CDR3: CASSETRGNIQYF; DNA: TGTGCCAGCAGTGAGACCCGGGGAAACATTCAGTACTTC
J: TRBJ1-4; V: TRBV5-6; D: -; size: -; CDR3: CASSSGQYNEKLFF; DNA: TGTGCCAGCAGCTCCGGACAGTATAATGAAAAACTGTTTTTT
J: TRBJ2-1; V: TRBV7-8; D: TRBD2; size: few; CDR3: CASSQDKAGGRSEQFF; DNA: TGTGCCAGCAGCCAAGACAAGGCGGGGGGTCGGTCCGAGCAGTTCTTC
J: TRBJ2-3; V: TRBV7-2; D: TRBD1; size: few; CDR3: CASSPRGPYTDTQYF; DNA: TGTGCCAGCAGCCCGAGGGGGCCGTACACAGATACGCAGTATTTT
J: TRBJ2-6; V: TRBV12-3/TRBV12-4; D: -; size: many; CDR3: CASSHRSGLLSGANVLTF; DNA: TGTGCCAGCAGTCACCGGTCGGGACTCCTCTCTGGGGCCAACGTCCTGACTTTC
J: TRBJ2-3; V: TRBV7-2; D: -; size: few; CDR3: CASSLGGRLKTDTQYF; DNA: TGTGCCAGCAGCTTAGGTGGGCGACTAAAAACAGATACGCAGTATTTT
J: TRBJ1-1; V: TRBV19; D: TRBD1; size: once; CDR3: CASSMPDRVGTEAFF; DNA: TGTGCCAGTAGTATGCCGGACAGGGTCGGCACTGAAGCTTTCTTT
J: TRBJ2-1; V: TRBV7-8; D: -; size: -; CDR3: CASIHRGSLRRNEGWGEFF; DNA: TGTGCCAGCATTCATAGGGGTTCATTGCGACGAAACGAGGGATGGGGGGAGTTCTTC
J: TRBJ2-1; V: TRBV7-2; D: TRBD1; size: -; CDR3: CASSRRDSGNEQFF; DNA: TGTGCCAGCAGCCGTCGGGACAGCGGCAATGAGCAGTTCTTC
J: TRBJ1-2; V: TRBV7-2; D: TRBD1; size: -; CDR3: CASSLAPGGGDYGYTF; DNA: TGTGCCAGCAGCTTAGCCCCGGGAGGGGGCGACTATGGCTACACCTTC
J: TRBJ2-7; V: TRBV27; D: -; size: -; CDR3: CASSLPGTEQYF; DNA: TGTGCCAGCAGTTTGCCCGGGACCGAGCAGTACTTC
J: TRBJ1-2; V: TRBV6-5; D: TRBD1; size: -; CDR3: CASRLYRGSYYGYTF; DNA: TGTGCCAGCAGATTATACAGGGGGTCCTACTATGGCTACACCTTC
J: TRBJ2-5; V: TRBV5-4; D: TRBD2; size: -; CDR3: CASSPLADSQETQYF; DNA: TGTGCCAGCAGCCCACTAGCGGATAGCCAAGAGACCCAGTACTTC
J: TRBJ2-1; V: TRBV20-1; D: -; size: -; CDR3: CSASGAKTSYNEQFF; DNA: TGCAGTGCTAGTGGAGCGAAGACCTCCTACAATGAGCAGTTCTTC
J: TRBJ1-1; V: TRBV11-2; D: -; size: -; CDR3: CVSSLEGGRFVRNTEAFF; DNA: TGTGTCAGCAGCTTAGAGGGGGGCAGGTTTGTAAGGAACACTGAAGCTTTCTTT